This T cell receptor (beta chain) appears in the sequencing data of a study of CD8 T cells in ankylosing spondylitis (dated by TCRdb to about 2017). Some background on the complete study: T cell receptor beta repertoires were profiled in healthy donors and ankylosing spondylitis patients so that disease-linked TCR variants could be found. The whole study cohort included 108 healthy donors and under 30 ankylosing spondylitis patients. Peripheral blood was sampled, and synovial fluid was also collected from ankylosing spondylitis patients.

Study-wide conclusions, independent of this receptor: The disease-linked clones had a CD8+ phenotype and were found at relatively low frequencies in peripheral blood. The disease-linked clones were reported to be significantly enriched in matched synovial fluid samples from ankylosing spondylitis patients. Blood from ankylosing spondylitis patients appeared to be characterized by a TCR beta motif composed of about 8 highly homologous amino acid variants. Some motif variants had previously been reported in the synovial fluid and blood of reactive arthritis patients, which suggests shared mechanisms of disease initiation.

From its cysteine to its phenylalanine, the CDR3 spans 15 amino acids. CDR3 DNA only is kept here, 45 bases in frame from base 1. V is clipped by 0 bases and J by 5 bases, and the sequence between their germline boundaries is 14 bases long. Looking up the germline V gene yields CDR1 SGDLS and CDR2 YYNGEE. TCRdb shows the sequencer as Illumina HiSeq 2500. Quantitative 5'-RACE with molecular barcodes was the method used to prepare the TCR beta libraries. For the original study's pipeline: A new computational method, built on a probabilistic model of VDJ rearrangement, was used to identify disease-linked TCR variants. TCRdb reprocessed the public reads (quality trimming at Q25 with fastp, clone calling with MiXCR) and kept in-frame beta chains. Rows merge per CDR3 protein into single entries with the most common DNA and genes. None of the V and J calls come from the authors' own analysis; TCRdb made them. A total of under 15,000 distinct CDR3 sequences appear in this sample, 2.8% of them only once. The biggest ten clones account for under 9% of the sample.

In this sample, this clonotype turned up many times. Its cognate antigen has yet to be identified. Per-base quality was not reported, and no clone a single base away is much larger than it. Sequencing input: blood, either unsorted or a sorted T cell fraction (not recorded which). The receptor's source is a male donor with ankylosing spondylitis or in good health (not recorded which). The V gene is TRBV9 and the J gene is TRBJ2-5; the D match is possibly TRBD1 or TRBD2, with 5 bases aligned in each. The sequenced DNA: TGTGCCAGCAGCGTAGGCGCGACGGGACGGGAGACCCAGTACTTC. This gives the protein CASSVGATGRETQYF.